Following are 31 T cell receptor beta chains from one sample sequenced in a study of T cell changes during pregnancy in multiple sclerosis. Profiling relied on immunoSEQ multiplex PCR, and the TCRdb table lists in-frame clones only, not all of them. Among about 68,000 clones listed, roughly nine tenths were seen once. The sample consisted of peripheral blood, taken in the second trimester of pregnancy. Receptors originate from a female donor with multiple sclerosis, enrolled in a pregnancy study.

The chain has TRBV6-5 and TRBJ1-1, with 7 bases matching TRBD1. With V trimmed by 2 bases and J by 0 bases, 3 bases remained unmatched. Germline CDR1 MNHEY, CDR2 SVGAGI. The CDR3 has 15 amino acids. The CDR3 loop is CASSYTGQLNTEAFF. The CDR3 DNA follows: TGTGCCAGCAGTTACACGGGACAGTTGAACACTGAAGCTTTCTTT.

This clone was found a few times. The chain links TRBV2 to TRBJ1-6, with unresolved D. From germline, CDR1 is SNHLY and CDR2 FYNNEI. V was clipped by 6 bases and J by 7 bases, with 10 bases between them. The CDR3 length is 13 residues. As DNA, the CDR3 is TGTGCCAGCAGAGAGGGTTGGAATTCACCCCTCCACTTT. It specifies CASREGWNSPLHF.

The chain combines TRBV10-3 with TRBJ1-2; D is possibly TRBD1 (6 bases). The V end was cut by 8 bases, the J end by 7 bases, with 14 bases between. CDR1 and CDR2 from the germline V gene are ENHRY and SYGVKD. The CDR3 is 12 amino acids. The CDR3 here is CAIDGSGVGYTF. For the CDR3, the DNA is TGTGCCATCGATGGGTCAGGGGTTGGCTACACCTTC.

The V and J genes are TRBV7-3 and TRBJ2-3, with 7 bases aligning to TRBD1. Per the germline V gene, CDR1 is SGHTA and CDR2 is FQGTGA. The CDR3 spans 15 residues. V was pared by 4 bases and J by 4 bases, with 8 bases of the junction left unmatched. CDR3: CASSSRVRGPDTQYF. The DNA of the CDR3 is TGTGCCAGCAGCTCGAGGGTGAGGGGGCCAGATACGCAGTATTTT.

The chain carries TRBV14 and TRBJ2-3, with D hard to call. With 3 bases removed from V and 0 bases from J, the gap between germline ends came to 16 bases. The CDR3 length is 17 residues. Germline V gene lookup returns CDR1 SGHDN and CDR2 FVKESK. The CDR3 spells CASSQAYTGASTDTQYF. CDR3 nucleotides: TGTGCCAGCAGCCAGGCTTACACGGGTGCTAGCACAGATACGCAGTATTTT.

The CDR3, as DNA: TGTGCCAGCAGCTTAACGGACAGGGCCGGGGAGCTGTTTTTT. Translated, it gives CASSLTDRAGELFF. The V gene is TRBV7-3, the J gene TRBJ2-2; TRBD1 matches 8 bases. Looked up from germline, CDR1 is SGHTA and CDR2 is FQGTGA. V gave up 0 bases and J gave up 6 bases; unmatched junction bases: 0. CDR3 size: 14 residues.

The chain links TRBV19 to TRBJ2-3; possible D gene TRBD1, 6 bases. V lost 6 bases, J lost 3 bases, and 19 bases lay in between. This CDR3 has 16 residues. Germline V gene sequence: CDR1 LNHDA, CDR2 SQIVND (reference sequence). The CDR3 DNA follows: TGTGCCAGTAGCCTGCGACAGGCTACTATAACAGATACGCAGTATTTT. It translates to CASSLRQATITDTQYF.

The rearrangement links TRBV7-8 to TRBJ2-1; D gene unclear. CDR1 SGHVS and CDR2 FQNEAQ come from the germline V gene. V lost 5 bases and J 5 bases, leaving 16 bases between the germline ends. This CDR3 is built from 15 residues. The chain's CDR3 is CASSPRRSNDNEQFF. CDR3 bases: TGTGCCAGCAGCCCTCGCCGGAGTAACGACAATGAGCAGTTCTTC.

The chain combines TRBV18 with TRBJ2-5; 10 nucleotides agree with TRBD2. The germline gives CDR1 KGHSH, CDR2 LQKENI. The CDR3 is 16 residues long. The J segment lost 4 bases and the V segment lost 3 bases, leaving 8 bases of the junction unmatched. CDR3 coding DNA: TGTGCCAGCTCACCGCGGGCTAGCGGGGGATCAGAGACCCAGTACTTC. It encodes CASSPRASGGSETQYF.

The rearrangement links TRBV27 to TRBJ2-3; D is ambiguous. Trimming removed 1 base from V and 2 bases from J, with 13 bases in between. This CDR3 spans 16 amino acids. The germline CDR1 and CDR2 sequences are MNHEY and SMNVEV (reference sequence). In DNA form, the CDR3 reads TGTGCCAGCAGTTTATTTAACTCCATGTACACAGATACGCAGTATTTT. Its protein is CASSLFNSMYTDTQYF.

There are a few counts of this clone. The chain is built from TRBV4-2 and TRBJ2-2; possible D gene TRBD2, 6 bases. The CDR3 contains 13 residues. The V gene's germline CDR1 is LGHNA and CDR2 YNFKEQ. V lost 3 bases to trimming and J lost 4 bases, with 6 bases between them. The CDR3 loop is CASSQTSTGELFF. DNA of the CDR3: TGTGCCAGCAGCCAGACTAGCACCGGGGAGCTGTTTTTT.

The rearrangement joins TRBV5-4 to TRBJ2-1, with D maybe TRBD1 (6 bases). With 4 bases removed from V and 0 bases from J, the gap between germline ends came to 8 bases. The CDR3 extends over 14 amino acids. Germline-derived CDR1 and CDR2 are SGHNT and YYREEE (reference sequence). CDR3 loop: CASSPDSSYNEQFF. In nucleotides, the CDR3 is TGTGCCAGCAGCCCGGACAGCTCCTACAATGAGCAGTTCTTC.

This clone was observed once. The chain employs TRBV5-1 and TRBJ1-6, with D hard to call. The CDR3 contains 15 residues. The V gene's germline CDR1 is SGHRS and CDR2 YFSETQ. Trimming removed 1 base at V and 9 bases at J, with 14 bases between. CDR3 sequence reads: CASSLHREGASPLHF. The DNA of the CDR3 is TGCGCCAGCAGCTTGCATCGGGAGGGAGCTTCACCCCTCCACTTT.

The gene calls are TRBV6-1 and TRBJ2-2, with 9 positions matching TRBD1. The V gene's germline CDR1 is MNHNS and CDR2 SASEGT. With 11 bases clipped from V and 3 bases from J, the junction kept 7 bases outside the gene matches. The CDR3 sequence is 14 residues long. CDR3 coding DNA: TGTGCCGGAACAGGGGGCGCGGACACCGGGGAGCTGTTTTTT. Protein sequence: CAGTGGADTGELFF.

CDR3 region: CASLDRGLDNSPLHF. The CDR3 region has the DNA TGTGCCAGCTTAGACAGGGGGCTGGATAATTCACCCCTCCACTTT. The chain carries TRBV19 and TRBJ1-6; TRBD1 agrees at 10 bases. The ends lost 9 bases at V and 5 bases at J; junction bases unmatched: 7. Germline V CDR1 and CDR2: LNHDA, SQIVND (reference sequence). The CDR3 contains 15 residues.

The chain couples TRBV19 to TRBJ2-2, with 9 bases that match TRBD1. Germline values: CDR1 LNHDA, CDR2 SQIVND (reference sequence). V shed 7 bases, J shed 6 bases, and the junction held 9 bases outside the gene matches. The CDR3 extends over 15 amino acids. CDR3 nucleotides: TGTGCCAGTATCCACCCGGGACAGGGCGCCGGGGAGCTGTTTTTT. Translation: CASIHPGQGAGELFF.

Details on this clone: The sample carries other DNA sequences with the same CDR3. The chain joins TRBV4-2 to TRBJ1-1, with 8 bases identical to TRBD1. This CDR3 spans 15 amino acids. V dropped 5 bases and J dropped 3; count of bases not matched to a gene: 8. The germline gives CDR1 LGHNA, CDR2 YNFKEQ. The DNA of the CDR3 is TGTGCCAGCAGCGCCCGGGGACAGGAGGACACTGAAGCTTTCTTT. Translated: CASSARGQEDTEAFF.

The chain has TRBV2 and TRBJ2-3; no firm D call. Germline lookup yields CDR1 SNHLY and CDR2 FYNNEI. The CDR3 extends over 11 amino acids. The V and J ends lost 8 bases and 0 bases respectively, with 3 bases between them. The CDR3 protein is CASPSTDTQYF. The CDR3 bases are TGTGCCAGCCCTAGCACAGATACGCAGTATTTT.

Turning to this clone: The junction does not match germline at one end; this may be a read error. CDR3 sequence reads: CASSYSRGDSNSPLHF. Here the CDR3 DNA reads TGTGCCAGCAGTTACTCGCGGGGGGATTCGAATTCACCCCTCCACTTT. The chain links TRBV6-4 to TRBJ1-6; tentative D call: TRBD1 (5 bases). CDR1 MRHNA and CDR2 SNTAGT come from the germline V gene. The CDR3 contains 16 residues.

This chain connects TRBV4-2 to TRBJ2-5; D perhaps matches TRBD1 (5 bases). In germline, CDR1 is LGHNA, CDR2 YNFKEQ. CDR3 length: 15 amino acids. V was shortened by 0 bases and J by 5 bases, with 13 bases between the two germline ends. For the CDR3, the DNA is TGTGCCAGCAGCCAAGATGGTTCAGGGAAGGAGACCCAGTACTTC. Encoded protein: CASSQDGSGKETQYF.

A word on this clone: An end of the junction differs from the germline gene, which may be a read error. The gene calls are TRBV7-7 and TRBJ2-7; perhaps TRBD1 as D (6 bases). Germline CDR1 and CDR2: SSHAT and FNYEAQ (reference sequence). The CDR3 is 14 residues long. The CDR3 loop reads CASSLGRGPYEQYF. The DNA for the CDR3 is TGTGCTAGCAGCTTAGGCAGGGGCCCCTACGAGCAGTACTTC.

This rearrangement joins TRBV7-8 to TRBJ1-6, with a tentative D call TRBD1 (6 bases). V was trimmed by 5 bases and J by 13 bases, leaving 24 bases between them. The germline gives CDR1 SGHVS, CDR2 FQNEAQ. The CDR3 consists of 16 residues. The CDR3, as DNA: TGTGCCAGCAGCCAGTTGACAGGAACGGCCCCCGACCCCCTCCACTTT. Translating gives CASSQLTGTAPDPLHF.

This chain links TRBV4-2 with TRBJ2-3; TRBD1 might be the D (5 bases). The CDR3 is 15 residues long. The V end was cut by 6 bases, the J end by 6 bases, with 19 bases between. CDR1 is LGHNA and CDR2 is YNFKEQ in the germline V gene. The CDR3: CASRPQLISGDTQYF. CDR3 DNA: TGTGCCAGCAGACCACAGCTCATCTCAGGGGATACGCAGTATTTT.

The rearrangement links TRBV7-9 to TRBJ2-7, with 9 bases fitting TRBD1. There are 15 residues in the CDR3. Germline assignment: CDR1 SEHNR and CDR2 FQNEAQ (reference sequence). V gave up 10 bases and J gave up 3 bases; unmatched junction bases: 13. CDR3 amino acids: CATDRGAASNYEQYF. DNA of the CDR3: TGTGCCACCGACAGGGGGGCCGCCTCAAACTACGAGCAGTACTTC.

The rearrangement links TRBV5-4 to TRBJ2-1; D unclear. The CDR3 covers 15 residues. Trimming pared 3 bases from V and 5 bases from J, leaving 15 bases between. Germline V gives CDR1 SGHNT, CDR2 YYREEE (reference sequence). In nucleotides, the CDR3 is TGTGCCAGCAGCTCCGTTAATTTGGCCCACAATGAGCAGTTCTTC. This translates into CASSSVNLAHNEQFF.

This sequence joins TRBV6-5 and TRBJ2-6; TRBD1 agrees at 8 bases. Germline V lookup: CDR1 MNHEY, CDR2 SVGAGI. J lost 12 bases, V lost 5 bases, and 6 bases had no gene match. The length of the CDR3 is 13 residues. The CDR3 loop is CASSNGQGTVLTF. For the CDR3, the DNA is TGTGCCAGCAGTAACGGACAGGGTACCGTCCTGACTTTC.

The rearrangement links TRBV19 to TRBJ2-2, with no clear D. Germline values: CDR1 LNHDA, CDR2 SQIVND (reference sequence). This CDR3 has 14 residues. Trimming pared 6 bases from V and 0 bases from J, leaving 8 bases between. The CDR3 sequence is CASSPSSNTGELFF. The CDR3 nucleotides are TGTGCCAGTAGCCCCTCTTCGAACACCGGGGAGCTGTTTTTT.

The chain uses TRBV5-1 and TRBJ1-4; the D gene is possibly TRBD1 (6 bases). CDR1 and CDR2 (germline): SGHRS, YFSETQ. The CDR3 has 15 amino acids. Trimming took 3 bases from V and 3 from J, leaving 12 bases between them. This CDR3 is CASSWGRQANEKLFF. CDR3 DNA sequence: TGCGCCAGCAGCTGGGGGAGACAGGCTAATGAAAAACTGTTTTTT.

The genes are TRBV9 and TRBJ2-2; TRBD2 aligns across 15 bases. V trimming: 4 bases; J trimming: 8 bases; junction bases outside the gene matches: 9. The CDR3 loop spans 17 amino acids. CDR1 is SGDLS, CDR2 YYNGEE, per germline. This chain's CDR3 is CASSLGTSGGIQGELFF. The DNA of the CDR3 is TGTGCCAGCAGCCTCGGGACTAGCGGGGGGATACAGGGGGAGCTGTTTTTT. Filled out from reference TRBV9 and TRBJ2-2, the complete variable domain reads DSGVTQTPKHLITATGQRVTLRCSPRSGDLSVYWYQQSLDQGLQFLIQYYNGEERAKGNILERFSAQQFPDLHSELNLSSLELGDSALYFCASSLGTSGGIQGELFFGEGSRLTVL.

The chain links TRBV11-3 to TRBJ2-1, with 11 bases identical to TRBD2. The V gene's germline CDR1 is SGHNT and CDR2 YENEEA. The ends lost 8 bases at V and 10 bases at J; junction bases unmatched: 10. The CDR3 is 14 amino acids. This CDR3 reads CASSISGGAREQFF. The CDR3 DNA reads TGTGCCAGCTCGATTAGCGGGGGGGCCAGGGAGCAGTTCTTC. The full variable domain, rest sourced from reference TRBV11-3 and TRBJ2-1, is EAGVVQSPRYKIIEKKQPVAFWCNPISGHNTLYWYLQNLGQGPELLIRYENEEAVDDSQLPKDRFSAERLKGVDSTLKIQPAELGDSAVYLCASSISGGAREQFFGPGTRLTVL.

The chain carries TRBV6-4 and TRBJ1-2; 7 bases match TRBD1. CDR1 and CDR2 from the germline V gene are MRHNA and SNTAGT. Trimming at V came to 7 bases and at J to 8 bases, leaving 4 bases not matched to a gene. CDR3 length: 11 amino acids. The CDR3 nucleotides are TGTGCCAGCAACCAGGGGGGAGGCTACACCTTC. Encoded protein: CASNQGGGYTF.